Listed below are T cell receptor beta chains from one sample, sequenced in a study of blood T cell repertoires in COVID-19. Profiling relied on immunoSEQ multiplex PCR, and the TCRdb table lists in-frame clones only, not all of them. The repertoire holds about 220,000 clones, with approximately 82% as singletons. The material sequenced was peripheral blood. All receptors derive from a woman aged 50 to 60 with acute or convalescent COVID-19. CDR3s include the opening cysteine and the closing phenylalanine or tryptophan. D genes are given only for firm matches. Clone size, where shown, is once, few, many, or a class for clones that have expanded.

j_call,clone_size,v_call,d_call,cdr3_nt,cdr3_aa
TRBJ2-1,-,TRBV5-1,-,TGCGCCAGCAGCTTGGGGGGACTCAACAATGAGCAGTTCTTC,CASSLGGLNNEQFF
TRBJ2-6,-,TRBV2,-,TGTGCCACCATCTCTGGGGCCAACGTCCTGACTTTC,CATISGANVLTF
TRBJ2-2,-,TRBV5-1,TRBD2,TGCGCCAGCAGCCGACTAGCGGGATTGAACACCGGGGAGCTGTTTTTT,CASSRLAGLNTGELFF
TRBJ2-5,once,TRBV21-1,-,TGTGCCAGCAGCCCGCATCAACGGGAGGGCCCAGAGACCCAGTACTTC,CASSPHQREGPETQYF
TRBJ1-5,-,TRBV11-2,-,TGTGCCAGCAGCCTAGAACAGGGTCACAATCAGCCCCAGCATTTT,CASSLEQGHNQPQHF
TRBJ2-2,-,TRBV7-8,-,TGTGCCAGCAGCCGCACATCGACTCTAAACACCGGGGAGCTGTTTTTT,CASSRTSTLNTGELFF
TRBJ2-1,-,TRBV19,-,TGTGCCAGTAGGGGCCATGGGTCGGATGAGCAGTTCTTC,CASRGHGSDEQFF
TRBJ1-2,-,TRBV9,-,TGTGCCAGCAGCGTAGTCTCAGAATGGGGGGAGCCAAACTATGGCTACACCTTC,CASSVVSEWGEPNYGYTF
TRBJ1-5,once,TRBV12-2,-,TGTGCAAGTCGCTTCGCGAGGAGGGACCTACATGGACAGCCCCAGCATTTT,CASRFARRDLHGQPQHF
TRBJ2-2,-,TRBV7-2,-,TGTGCCAGCAGTTTTTCAGGGATGATGGGCACCGGGGAGCTGTTTTTT,CASSFSGMMGTGELFF
TRBJ2-2,-,TRBV24-1,-,TGTGCCACCAAACCCGGGACACAGAACACCGGGGAGCTGTTTTTT,CATKPGTQNTGELFF
TRBJ1-4,-,TRBV7-9,TRBD1,TGTGCCAGCAGCTCCAGGGGGGACAGGGCCCATGAAAAACTGTTTTTT,CASSSRGDRAHEKLFF
TRBJ2-1,-,TRBV5-6,-,TGTGCCAGCAGCCCGGGACTGGGTCGTCGAAGAGTTACCCATGAGCAGTTCTTC,CASSPGLGRRRVTHEQFF
TRBJ1-1,-,TRBV28,-,TGTGCCAGCAGTCCTAGACAGGAGTGGACTGAAGCTTTCTTT,CASSPRQEWTEAFF
TRBJ1-6,-,TRBV10-3,TRBD1,TGTGCCATCAGTGAGTGGGGACAGGGGACTTCACCCCTCCACTTT,CAISEWGQGTSPLHF
TRBJ2-4,-,TRBV28,TRBD1,TGTGCCAGCAGTCCGGGACAGGTCCTAGCCAAAAACATTCAGTACTTC,CASSPGQVLAKNIQYF
TRBJ1-4,-,TRBV25-1,TRBD1,TGTGCCAGCCGACAGGGTAGTGAAAAACTGTTTTTT,CASRQGSEKLFF
TRBJ2-2,-,TRBV27,-,TGTGCCAGCAGTTTTGGGGGACAAGACCCCGGGGAGCTGTTTTTT,CASSFGGQDPGELFF
TRBJ1-1,-,TRBV5-1,-,TGCGCCAGCAGCTTGGAGAGCAAGTACACTGAAGCTTTCTTT,CASSLESKYTEAFF
TRBJ2-7,-,TRBV3-1/TRBV3-2,TRBD2,TGTGCCAGCAGCCCCGGGACTAGAGCAACTGACACCCTTTTC,CASSPGTRATDTLF
TRBJ1-2,few,TRBV19,-,TGTGCCAGTACCTTTCAGGGCAGCGCTAACTATGGCTACACCTTC,CASTFQGSANYGYTF
TRBJ2-7,-,TRBV28,-,TGTGCCAGCAGATATCCCTCCAGCGAGCAGTACTTC,CASRYPSSEQYF
TRBJ2-3,-,TRBV7-9,TRBD2,TGTGCCAGCAGCCGCAGTGGGGGGGACGGATCCACAGATACGCAGTATTTT,CASSRSGGDGSTDTQYF
TRBJ1-1,-,TRBV10-2,-,TGCGCCAGCATCTCAGGGCCTGAAGCTTTCTTT,CASISGPEAFF
TRBJ1-1,few,TRBV5-6,-,TGTGCCAGCAGCAAGGACAGCCGGTTGAACACTGAAGCTTTCTTT,CASSKDSRLNTEAFF
TRBJ2-2,-,TRBV12-3/TRBV12-4,-,TGTGCCAGCGGGATACAGGGAACCGGGGAGCTGTTTTTT,CASGIQGTGELFF
TRBJ2-7,-,TRBV6-6,TRBD2,TGTGCCAGCAGTTACTCGGGCGGGAGGGCCGGAGACGAGCAGTACTTC,CASSYSGGRAGDEQYF
TRBJ2-1,-,TRBV19,TRBD2,TGTGCCAGTAGTATAAAAAGCGGGGGCCCCCAGTTCTTC,CASSIKSGGPQFF
TRBJ2-3,-,TRBV27,TRBD1,TGTGCCAGCACCCGACAGGGACGCACAGATACGCAGTATTTT,CASTRQGRTDTQYF
TRBJ2-5,-,TRBV4-1,-,TGCGCCAGCAGCCAAGAAGATGCAGGGTACGGGGAGACCCAGTACTTC,CASSQEDAGYGETQYF
TRBJ1-2,-,TRBV10-3,-,TGTGCCATCAGCCTACAGGGCCCCTATGGCTACACCTTC,CAISLQGPYGYTF
TRBJ2-1,-,TRBV7-6,TRBD2,TGTGCCAGCAGCCGGGGACTAGCGGGAGTATCTGAGCAGTTCTTC,CASSRGLAGVSEQFF
TRBJ1-1,-,TRBV24-1,TRBD1,TGTGCCACCAGGGGAGCCGGGACAGTGAACACTGAAGCTTTCTTT,CATRGAGTVNTEAFF
TRBJ2-7,medium-sized,TRBV29-1,TRBD1,TGCAGCGTTGCCCAACAGGGGTACGAGCAGTACTTC,CSVAQQGYEQYF
TRBJ2-1,-,TRBV9,-,TGTGCCAGCAGCGCTAGCGTTTACAATGAGCAGTTCTTC,CASSASVYNEQFF
TRBJ2-7,few,TRBV10-1,-,TGCGCCAGCAGTGAAAAGACCAGGGGCGAGCAGTACTTC,CASSEKTRGEQYF
TRBJ2-5,-,TRBV10-3,TRBD1,TGTGCCATCAGTGAGGGGGACAGGTCTGCCGAGACCCAGTACTTC,CAISEGDRSAETQYF
TRBJ2-3,-,TRBV15,TRBD2,TGTGCCACCAGTGGGGGACTAGCGGGACCCGGGGATACGCAGTATTTT,CATSGGLAGPGDTQYF
TRBJ2-7,-,TRBV3-1/TRBV3-2,TRBD1,TGTGCCAGCAGCCGAGGGACAGGTTACGAGCAGTACTTC,CASSRGTGYEQYF
TRBJ2-7,-,TRBV29-1,TRBD2,TGCAGCGTTGATCGGGCTAGCGGAGAGCAGTACTTC,CSVDRASGEQYF
TRBJ1-5,-,TRBV21-1,-,TGTGCCAGCAGCAAAGTCCTGACAGGGGGCAATCAGCCCCAGCATTTT,CASSKVLTGGNQPQHF
TRBJ2-7,-,TRBV11-3,TRBD1,TGTGCCAGCAGCTTATGGACAGGGGACTACGAGCAGTACTTC,CASSLWTGDYEQYF